This TCR beta chain was documented in a study of cytomegalovirus exposure and HLA in healthy donors. General study findings and limits: The authors enumerated around 150 TCR beta chains as linked to cytomegalovirus.

Concerning this clone itself: Its specificity is unknown.

Data came from immunoSEQ multiplex PCR; TCRdb stores just in-frame clones and leaves some out. The profile shows hundreds of thousands of clones, about nine tenths of them singletons. Sequenced: PBMCs. This TCR came from a woman under 30 in good health and CMV-seronegative.

CDR3 sequence: CASSSDSNYGYTF. In nucleotides, the CDR3 is TGTGCCAGCAGCTCGGACAGTAACTATGGCTACACCTTC. The chain employs TRBV7-2 and TRBJ1-2; D is possibly TRBD1 (6 bases). The CDR3 totals 13 residues. V was pared by 4 bases and J by 1 base, with 7 bases between. Germline-derived CDR1 and CDR2 are SGHTA and FQGNSA. The whole variable domain, filled in from reference TRBV7-2 and TRBJ1-2, reads GAGVSQSPSNKVTEKGKDVELRCDPISGHTALYWYRQSLGQGLEFLIYFQGNSAPDKSGLPSDRFSAERTGGSVSTLTIQRTQQEDSAVYLCASSSDSNYGYTFGSGTRLTVV.